Below, 24 T cell receptor beta chains from the same sample are listed, as sequenced in a study of human T cells and chemical hapten exposure. The time point was: patch test 3, about 24 weeks after DPC sensitization. Treatment of the sample: therapeutic diphenylcyclopropenone sensitization with weekly scalp DPC. MiXCR, applied by TCRdb to the RACE reads, yields one record per CDR3 protein. The sample lists 75,000 to 90,000 distinct CDR3 sequences; about a tenth were seen once. The specimen comprised whole blood, sampled in connection with sensitization to the hapten diphenylcyclopropenone (DPC). These receptors all come from a woman aged 45 to 65 with alopecia areata. Some clones in this sample may be carry-over from other donors' samples.

This clonotype was recorded a few times. J is TRBJ2-2 and V is TRBV7-3; 8 nucleotides agree with TRBD1. The CDR3 totals 16 residues. J was trimmed by 1 base and V by 4 bases; bases with no gene match: 5. Germline CDR1 and CDR2: SGHTA and FQGTGA. This CDR3 reads CASSYEQGVNTGELFF. CDR3 nucleotides: TGTGCCAGCAGCTATGAACAGGGGGTGAACACCGGGGAGCTGTTTTTT.

Many counts were recorded for this clonotype. V is TRBV19 and J is TRBJ2-7; D is unresolved. V dropped 1 base and J dropped 2 bases, with 9 bases sitting between them. The CDR3 length is 14 residues. Germline values: CDR1 LNHDA, CDR2 SQIVND (reference sequence). CDR3: CASSIARGAYEQYF. The DNA of the CDR3 is TGTGCCAGTAGTATAGCGCGAGGAGCCTACGAGCAGTACTTC.

Ten or more counts support this clonotype. The CDR3 here is CASSVNPYNSPLHF. CDR3 DNA sequence: TGTGCCAGCAGCGTAAACCCCTATAATTCACCCCTCCACTTT. This chain connects TRBV6-6 to TRBJ1-6; D is unresolved. Trimming took 6 bases from V and 2 from J, leaving 8 bases between them. CDR3 length equals 14 residues. In germline, CDR1 is MNHNY, CDR2 SVGAGI (reference sequence).

V and J are TRBV21-1 and TRBJ2-7; TRBD1 is taken as the D call from the table, unchecked against the DNA. TRBV21-1 is labeled a pseudogene. The CDR3 is 14 amino acids. The CDR3, as DNA: TGTGCCAGCAGCACCCGGGAAACACTCTACGAGCAGTACTTC. Its translation: CASSTRETLYEQYF.

This clonotype was detected ten times or more. V and J are TRBV7-9 and TRBJ1-1, with D hard to call. Germline CDR1 and CDR2: SEHNR and FQNEAQ (reference sequence). Between the trimmed V and J ends, which lost 5 bases and 5 bases, there was a span of 12 bases. CDR3 length: 13 residues. As DNA, the CDR3 is TGTGCCAGCAGCCATCGCCGGGTGACTGAAGCTTTCTTT. Translated, it gives CASSHRRVTEAFF.

The J gene is TRBJ2-3, the V gene TRBV27; TRBD1 matches 11 bases. The V gene end was trimmed by 6 bases and the J gene end by 11 bases; junction bases not matched to a gene: 16. Germline-derived CDR1 and CDR2 are MNHEY and SMNVEV (reference sequence). CDR3 length: 16 amino acids. The CDR3 DNA is TGTGCCAGCAGCCCCCCCGGGACAGGGGGGTCCCGGAAGCAGTATTTT. It translates to CASSPPGTGGSRKQYF.

J is TRBJ2-1 and V is TRBV5-1; the D is unclear. V shed 7 bases and J shed 7 bases, with 15 bases lying between them. The CDR3 loop spans 13 amino acids. Germline V gene data show CDR1 as SGHRS and CDR2 as YFSETQ. The CDR3, as DNA: TGCGCCAGCGGATCTTTGGTAGGGAATGAGCAGTTCTTC. Its protein product is CASGSLVGNEQFF.

The table lists this clonotype with many counts. The genes are TRBV20-1 and TRBJ2-3; TRBD2 agrees at 8 bases. The germline gives CDR1 DFQATT, CDR2 SNEGSKA (reference sequence). The CDR3 sequence is 16 residues long. With V trimmed by 0 bases and J by 1 base, 6 bases remained unmatched. The CDR3 here is CSAREIAGKGTDTQYF. In DNA form, the CDR3 reads TGCAGTGCTAGAGAAATAGCGGGAAAAGGCACAGATACGCAGTATTTT.

The V gene is TRBV10-2, the J gene TRBJ2-1; 13 nucleotides line up with TRBD2. Germline loops: CDR1 WSHSY, CDR2 SAAADI. The CDR3 sequence is 14 residues long. The trim removed 8 bases at V and 5 bases at J, leaving 3 bases unmatched. The CDR3 here is CASGLAGVNNEQFF. The CDR3 nucleotides read TGCGCCAGCGGACTAGCGGGAGTGAACAATGAGCAGTTCTTC.

This clonotype appeared a few times. The chain employs TRBV11-2 and TRBJ1-6; the D is unclear. CDR3 length equals 14 residues. The ends were cut back, 5 bases at V and 5 bases at J, with 10 bases in the middle. In germline, CDR1 is SGHAT, CDR2 FQNNGV. The CDR3 region is CASSPGVNNSPLHF. CDR3 DNA: TGTGCCAGCAGCCCGGGAGTTAATAATTCACCCCTCCACTTT.

Ten or more counts support this clonotype. The V gene is TRBV19, the J gene TRBJ1-5; no firm D call. CDR1 is LNHDA, CDR2 SQIVND, per germline (reference sequence). V was cut by 6 bases and J by 7 bases, with 13 bases left in between. This CDR3 is 13 amino acids long. CDR3 nucleotides: TGTGCCAGTAGGGACGGACTGCAACAGCCCCAGCATTTT. This translates into CASRDGLQQPQHF.

The chain couples TRBV7-9 to TRBJ1-1; D call uncertain. Germline-derived CDR1 and CDR2 are SEHNR and FQNEAQ (reference sequence). This CDR3 has 13 residues. With 2 bases removed from V and 2 bases from J, the gap between germline ends came to 6 bases. CDR3: CASSLSVNTEAFF. CDR3 nucleotide sequence: TGTGCCAGCAGCTTAAGCGTAAACACTGAAGCTTTCTTT. The full variable domain, its missing parts supplied by reference TRBV7-9 and TRBJ1-1, is DTGVSQNPRHKITKRGQNVTFRCDPISEHNRLYWYRQTLGQGPEFLTYFQNEAQLEKSRLLSDRFSAERPKGSFSTLEIQRTEQGDSAMYLCASSLSVNTEAFFGQGTRLTVV.

This chain links TRBV5-1 with TRBJ1-1, with no clear D. CDR1 is SGHRS and CDR2 is YFSETQ in the germline V gene. CDR3 length: 13 amino acids. V lost 4 bases to trimming and J lost 5 bases, with 12 bases between them. The CDR3: CASSPASGTEAFF. The CDR3 region has the DNA TGCGCCAGCAGCCCGGCTTCGGGTACTGAAGCTTTCTTT.

The rearrangement joins TRBV12-3 or TRBV12-4 to TRBJ2-7; 11 bases agree with TRBD1. The CDR3 totals 15 residues. V lost 5 bases and J lost 5; bases outside the gene matches: 8. CDR3 in amino acids: CASSRRGQGANEQYF. The CDR3 bases are TGTGCCAGCAGTCGACGCGGACAGGGGGCTAACGAGCAGTACTTC.

This clonotype showed up many times. This rearrangement joins TRBV7-8 to TRBJ2-1; D ambiguous. CDR3 length: 19 residues. CDR1 is SGHVS, CDR2 FQNEAQ, per germline. V gave up 5 bases and J gave up 0 bases, with 23 bases separating them. CDR3 DNA sequence: TGTGCCAGCAGCACTACCGGAGTAGTCAGCGCAAGCTCCTACAATGAGCAGTTCTTC. It yields the protein CASSTTGVVSASSYNEQFF.

This clonotype came up a few times. The chain employs TRBV29-1 and TRBJ2-7, with TRBD1 matching 7 bases. Losses at the gene ends were 5 bases for V and 2 bases for J; bases not matched to a gene: 6. This CDR3 has 13 residues. Germline CDR1 SQVTM, CDR2 ANQGSEA. The CDR3, as DNA: TGCAGCGTTTCAGCAGGGGGAACCTACGAGCAGTACTTC. Its protein is CSVSAGGTYEQYF.

In its sample, this clonotype was seen a few times. The chain joins TRBV5-1 to TRBJ2-3; D remains ambiguous. Germline V gene lookup returns CDR1 SGHRS and CDR2 YFSETQ. The CDR3 length is 14 residues. Trimming removed 4 bases at V and 0 bases at J, with 9 bases between. This CDR3 reads CASSAASSTDTQYF. The CDR3 DNA is TGCGCCAGCAGCGCTGCTTCTAGCACAGATACGCAGTATTTT.

CDR3 DNA sequence: TGTGCCAGCAGTGCCCTAACAGGGATGACCGGGGAGCTGTTTTTT. Protein: CASSALTGMTGELFF. The J gene is TRBJ2-2, the V gene TRBV2; possibly TRBD1 for D (6 bases). Germline assignment: CDR1 SNHLY and CDR2 FYNNEI. Deletions cut 4 bases from V and 5 bases from J, with 14 bases between. CDR3 length: 15 residues.

The V and J genes are TRBV7-9 and TRBJ2-5, with TRBD2 as a possible D gene (6 bases). The CDR3 extends over 15 amino acids. The germline V gene has CDR1 SEHNR and CDR2 FQNEAQ (reference sequence). V gave up 0 bases and J gave up 3 bases, with 11 bases separating them. The CDR3 DNA is TGTGCCAGCAGCTTAGCGCAACTAGCAGAAGAGACCCAGTACTTC. Residues: CASSLAQLAEETQYF.

This clonotype was recorded at least ten times. The genes are TRBV20-1 and TRBJ2-3; the D gene is possibly TRBD1 (5 bases). Trimming removed 1 base at V and 3 bases at J, with 14 bases between. Looked up from germline, CDR1 is DFQATT and CDR2 is SNEGSKA (reference sequence). The CDR3 extends over 15 amino acids. The chain's CDR3 is CSARAVTVQTDTQYF. In DNA form, the CDR3 reads TGCAGTGCTAGAGCTGTGACAGTCCAAACAGATACGCAGTATTTT.

This clonotype was counted between two and nine times. The chain joins TRBV28 to TRBJ2-2; 8 bases are a match to TRBD2. Germline V gene data show CDR1 as MDHEN and CDR2 as SYDVKM. Trimming cost V 5 bases and J 7 bases; bases outside gene matches: 15. CDR3 length: 17 amino acids. CDR3 DNA: TGTGCCAGCAGTCCAAAGACAGCGCTAGCGGGTAGCGGGGAGCTGTTTTTT. Encoded protein: CASSPKTALAGSGELFF.

This clonotype was seen repeatedly, ten times or more. CDR3 amino acids: CASSLWGFSNQPQHF. The CDR3 nucleotides read TGTGCCAGCAGCTTATGGGGCTTTAGCAATCAGCCCCAGCATTTT. The chain joins TRBV7-2 to TRBJ1-5; D is possibly TRBD1 (5 bases). This CDR3 spans 15 amino acids. V lost 2 bases to trimming and J lost 0 bases, with 8 bases between them. Germline assignment: CDR1 SGHTA and CDR2 FQGNSA.

This clonotype was observed a few times. This chain joins TRBV3-1 and TRBJ2-2; D may be TRBD1 (6 bases). There are 16 residues in the CDR3. Germline assignment: CDR1 LGHDT and CDR2 YNNKEL (reference sequence). The V end lost 2 bases, the J end lost 1 base, and 11 bases lay between the germline ends. CDR3 nucleotide sequence: TGTGCCAGCAGCCAATCCGGACAGCAGAACACCGGGGAGCTGTTTTTT. Translated, it gives CASSQSGQQNTGELFF.

This clonotype was recorded at least ten times. This sequence joins TRBV7-2 and TRBJ2-7, with 13 bases identical to TRBD2. Germline CDR1 and CDR2: SGHTA and FQGNSA. The CDR3 runs 17 residues. Germline trimming cut 1 base from V and 2 bases from J; bases unmatched to any gene: 5. CDR3 sequence reads: CASSLGVLAGGPYEQYF. Here the CDR3 DNA reads TGTGCCAGCAGCTTAGGGGTACTAGCGGGAGGGCCCTACGAGCAGTACTTC.